The sequence of this TCR beta chain was determined in a study of shared clonotypes between healthy human individuals. Study at large: Each donor contributed plates that comprised three CD4 naive, three CD4 memory, two CD8 naive and one CD8 memory.

Details on this clone: What it binds is not known.

Findings and caveats of the study: Sharing across four donors was highest in naive CD4 (approximately 5%) and lowest in memory CD8 (0.4%). Memory subsets generally showed smaller estimated richness than naive subsets did.

Generated by immunoSEQ multiplex PCR, the TCRdb table keeps only in-frame clones and is missing some. The data contain fewer than 1.6 million clones, just under 99% of them singletons. Trimming stripped 6 bases from V and 2 bases from J, with 26 bases between. The CDR3 contains 18 residues. In germline, CDR1 is KGHSH, CDR2 LQKENI. Sequencing input: naive CD4+ T cells sorted from blood. Noted subset: CD45RA+ positively selected. The rearrangement joins TRBV18 to TRBJ2-7; D is perhaps TRBD1 or TRBD2 (5 bases each). This clonotype was obtained from a man aged 25 to 45 in good health. The CDR3 here is CASSPRVIGADLPYEQYF. As DNA, the CDR3 is TGTGCCAGCTCCCCCAGGGTCATCGGAGCGGATTTGCCCTACGAGCAGTACTTC.